What follows are 28 T cell receptor beta chains derived from one specimen sequenced in a study of identical twins. In TCRdb, the 5' RACE reads were re-called with MiXCR into one record per CDR3 protein. The table records fewer than 500,000 distinct CDR3 sequences, approximately 24% of them present only once. Separately, the same data were catalogued under a study of T cells expressing NK-cell markers.

The sample consisted of CD4+ T cells sorted from blood. Receptors were obtained from a woman aged 18 to 35 in good health.

This clonotype was found a few times. The chain recombines TRBV7-2 with TRBJ2-5; D unclear. This CDR3 has 15 residues. The germline gives CDR1 SGHTA, CDR2 FQGNSA. V gave up 3 bases and J gave up 3 bases, with 14 bases separating them. The CDR3 DNA follows: TGTGCCAGCAGCTTCAGTAGGCAGCGTGAAGAGACCCAGTACTTC. It translates to CASSFSRQREETQYF.

The genes are TRBV29-1 and TRBJ1-1; unclear D gene. This CDR3 spans 12 amino acids. Germline-derived CDR1 and CDR2 are SQVTM and ANQGSEA. V dropped 7 bases and J dropped 7 bases, with 16 bases sitting between them. The DNA of the CDR3 is TGCAGCGGCTGGGAGAATTACGGTGAAGCTTTCTTT. Protein sequence: CSGWENYGEAFF.

This clonotype was detected ten times or more. The rearrangement joins TRBV5-6 to TRBJ1-1, with a tentative D call TRBD1 (5 bases). Germline V lookup: CDR1 SGHDT, CDR2 YYEEEE. The CDR3 length is 14 residues. Trimming took off 7 bases at V and 0 bases at J, with 13 bases between the two ends. CDR3 sequence reads: CASGGLTLNTEAFF. The DNA for the CDR3 is TGTGCCAGCGGGGGTCTCACTCTGAACACTGAAGCTTTCTTT. The full variable domain, in which reference TRBV5-6 and TRBJ1-1 provide the parts outside the CDR3, is DAGVTQSPTHLIKTRGQQVTLRCSPKSGHDTVSWYQQALGQGPQFIFQYYEEEERQRGNFPDRFSGHQFPNYSSELNVNALLLGDSALYLCASGGLTLNTEAFFGQGTRLTVV.

The chain joins TRBV18 to TRBJ1-4; D gene uncertain. CDR1 and CDR2 from the germline V gene are KGHSH and LQKENI. There are 13 residues in the CDR3. Trimming shortened V by 4 bases and J by 7 bases, and 10 bases separated the two germline ends. Here the CDR3 reads CASSLAVSEKLFF. The CDR3 nucleotides are TGTGCCAGCTCACTAGCAGTCTCTGAAAAACTGTTTTTT.

The chain is built from TRBV19 and TRBJ2-3; a weak D match, TRBD1 (5 bases). V lost 7 bases, J lost 5 bases, and 16 bases lay in between. This CDR3 comprises 14 residues. The germline V gene has CDR1 LNHDA and CDR2 SQIVND (reference sequence). DNA of the CDR3: TGTGCCAGTAAAAGGGAACAGGCTGAAGATACGCAGTATTTT. This translates into CASKREQAEDTQYF.

There are a few counts of this clonotype. V is TRBV9 and J is TRBJ2-3, with no clear D. CDR3 length: 16 residues. CDR1 SGDLS and CDR2 YYNGEE come from the germline V gene. Trimming cost V 5 bases and J 2 bases, with 18 bases left between them. This chain's CDR3 is CASSSFPGSNTDTQYF. The CDR3 nucleotides read TGTGCCAGCAGTTCTTTCCCCGGGTCAAACACAGATACGCAGTATTTT.

This clonotype was seen more than once but under ten times. The CDR3 nucleotides read TGTGCCAGCAGCGTAGCGGTCCATTCCTACAATGAGCAGTTCTTC. Amino acids: CASSVAVHSYNEQFF. V is TRBV9 and J is TRBJ2-1; D is unresolved. Germline V CDR1 and CDR2: SGDLS, YYNGEE. V was shortened by 0 bases and J by 1 base, with 8 bases between the two germline ends. There are 15 residues in the CDR3. Full variable domain (missing parts from reference TRBV9 and TRBJ2-1): DSGVTQTPKHLITATGQRVTLRCSPRSGDLSVYWYQQSLDQGLQFLIQYYNGEERAKGNILERFSAQQFPDLHSELNLSSLELGDSALYFCASSVAVHSYNEQFFGPGTRLTVL.

This clonotype has only a few counts. The chain links TRBV18 to TRBJ2-1; TRBD1 matches 7 bases. This CDR3 contains 14 residues. The V gene's germline CDR1 is KGHSH and CDR2 LQKENI. With 1 base clipped from V and 6 bases from J, the junction kept 3 bases outside the gene matches. Written as DNA, the CDR3 is TGTGCCAGCTCACCACTAAACAGGGGCAATGAGCAGTTCTTC. It yields the protein CASSPLNRGNEQFF.

The V and J genes are TRBV20-1 and TRBJ2-1, with D perhaps TRBD1 (6 bases). The CDR3 is made up of 12 amino acids. Trimming took 6 bases from V and 9 from J, leaving 15 bases between them. CDR1 DFQATT and CDR2 SNEGSKA come from the germline V gene (reference sequence). CDR3 DNA: TGCAGTGCCACAGGGCCGACCCCTGAGCAGTTCTTC. Translation: CSATGPTPEQFF.

This clonotype was observed a few times. The rearrangement uses TRBV20-1 and TRBJ2-4; D possibly corresponds to TRBD1 (5 bases). This CDR3 comprises 13 residues. V was pared by 3 bases and J by 8 bases, with 14 bases between. From germline, CDR1 is DFQATT and CDR2 SNEGSKA (reference sequence). This chain's CDR3 is CSASGQGLDIQYF. Written as DNA, the CDR3 is TGCAGTGCTAGTGGGCAGGGCCTGGACATTCAGTACTTC.

This clonotype was recorded a few times. V usage is TRBV15 and J usage is TRBJ2-1; no clear D. V was cut by 0 bases and J by 0 bases, with 6 bases left in between. Looked up from germline, CDR1 is LNHNV and CDR2 is YYDKDF (reference sequence). The CDR3 consists of 15 residues. CDR3: CATSREVSSYNEQFF. CDR3 DNA: TGTGCCACCAGCAGAGAAGTAAGCTCCTACAATGAGCAGTTCTTC.

This chain joins TRBV11-2 and TRBJ1-5; 7 bases fit TRBD1. Germline assignment: CDR1 SGHAT and CDR2 FQNNGV. V trimming: 5 bases; J trimming: 5 bases; junction bases outside the gene matches: 9. This CDR3 has 15 amino acids. The CDR3 protein is CASSPGDSRYQPQHF. In nucleotides, the CDR3 is TGTGCCAGCAGCCCAGGGGACAGTCGTTATCAGCCCCAGCATTTT.

The chain is built from TRBV6-2 or TRBV6-3 and TRBJ2-7; D unclear. CDR1 is MNHEY and CDR2 is SVGEGT in the germline V gene. The V end lost 4 bases, the J end lost 3 bases, and 10 bases lay between the germline ends. CDR3 length: 13 amino acids. CDR3 DNA sequence: TGTGCCAGCAGTTGGGGATTCCTCTACGAGCAGTACTTC. It translates to CASSWGFLYEQYF.

V usage is TRBV5-1 and J usage is TRBJ2-7; maybe TRBD2 (6 bases). The CDR3 is 16 amino acids. Trimming removed 0 bases at V and 7 bases at J, with 20 bases between. In germline, CDR1 is SGHRS, CDR2 YFSETQ. The DNA of the CDR3 is TGCGCCAGCAGCTTGGCCTCCGGCAGGGTTGGGGGGGAGCAGTACTTC. Amino acid sequence: CASSLASGRVGGEQYF.

V is TRBV9 and J is TRBJ2-7; D not certain. CDR1 is SGDLS, CDR2 YYNGEE, per germline. This CDR3 comprises 13 residues. Deletions cut 0 bases from V and 6 bases from J, with 10 bases between. This CDR3 reads CASSVDAWREQYF. The DNA of the CDR3 is TGTGCCAGCAGCGTAGACGCTTGGCGCGAGCAGTACTTC.

This clonotype was counted only a few times. The chain combines TRBV20-1 with TRBJ2-1, with D perhaps matching TRBD2 (5 bases). The germline V gene has CDR1 DFQATT and CDR2 SNEGSKA (reference sequence). Trimming cost V 1 base and J 10 bases, with 8 bases left between them. CDR3 size: 11 residues. The CDR3 DNA follows: TGCAGTGCTAGAGGAGGGATAGAGCAGTTCTTC. Amino acid sequence: CSARGGIEQFF.

This clonotype has a single count. The chain carries TRBV12-3 or TRBV12-4 and TRBJ2-1; possible D gene TRBD2, 6 bases. Trimming cost V 2 bases and J 0 bases, with 17 bases left between them. The CDR3 has 18 residues. CDR3 in DNA: TGTGCCAGCAGTTTATTTCCCTTTAGCGGCAGCTCCTACAATGAGCAGTTCTTC. Translating gives CASSLFPFSGSSYNEQFF.

This clonotype appeared a few times. The chain employs TRBV12-3 or TRBV12-4 and TRBJ2-5; TRBD2 is a possible D gene (5 bases). V lost 3 bases and J lost 7, with 18 bases in between. This CDR3 has 15 amino acids. CDR3 amino acids: CASSFPTGREGTQYF. The CDR3 region has the DNA TGTGCCAGCAGTTTCCCGACTGGGCGTGAGGGGACCCAGTACTTC.

This clonotype was found a few times. This chain uses TRBV3-1 with TRBJ2-7; D is unresolved. The germline V gene has CDR1 LGHDT and CDR2 YNNKEL (reference sequence). V was pared by 0 bases and J by 1 base, with 7 bases between. This CDR3 region has 14 residues. The CDR3 sequence: CASSQESVSYEQYF. CDR3 nucleotide sequence: TGTGCCAGCAGCCAAGAGTCAGTGTCCTACGAGCAGTACTTC.

The CDR3 is CASSTWDFSGANVLTF. CDR3 nucleotide sequence: TGTGCCAGCAGCACCTGGGACTTTTCTGGGGCCAACGTCCTGACTTTC. The genes are TRBV5-8 and TRBJ2-6, with D possibly matching TRBD2 (6 bases). V was shortened by 4 bases and J by 1 base, with 12 bases between the two germline ends. This CDR3 spans 16 amino acids. Germline values: CDR1 SGHTS, CDR2 YDEGEE.

This sequence joins TRBV12-3 or TRBV12-4 and TRBJ2-3, with 7 positions matching TRBD2. The junction had 9 bases not matched to a gene; V was cut back by 3 bases and J by 3 bases. This CDR3 has 16 residues. CDR3 bases: TGTGCCAGCAGTTTCCGGTTCGGGAGGCGAACAGATACGCAGTATTTT. Amino acids: CASSFRFGRRTDTQYF.

The chain has TRBV6-5 and TRBJ2-7; tentative D call: TRBD2 (5 bases). This CDR3 has 14 residues. With 0 bases removed from V and 1 base from J, the gap between germline ends came to 7 bases. Germline CDR1 MNHEY, CDR2 SVGAGI. The chain's CDR3 is CASSYSRESYEQYF. CDR3 bases: TGTGCCAGCAGTTACTCGAGGGAGTCCTACGAGCAGTACTTC.

This clonotype has only a few counts. V and J are TRBV7-9 and TRBJ2-1, with 9 bases aligning to TRBD2. This CDR3 is 15 amino acids long. Trimming at V came to 7 bases and at J to 5 bases, leaving 9 bases not matched to a gene. CDR1 SEHNR and CDR2 FQNEAQ come from the germline V gene (reference sequence). CDR3 amino acids: CASTRSGGNHNEQFF. CDR3 nucleotides: TGTGCCAGCACTCGTAGCGGGGGAAACCACAATGAGCAGTTCTTC. Using reference TRBV7-9 and TRBJ2-1 for the parts outside the CDR3, the full variable domain is DTGVSQNPRHKITKRGQNVTFRCDPISEHNRLYWYRQTLGQGPEFLTYFQNEAQLEKSRLLSDRFSAERPKGSFSTLEIQRTEQGDSAMYLCASTRSGGNHNEQFFGPGTRLTVL.

This chain joins TRBV6-1 and TRBJ1-2, with TRBD1 as a possible D gene (6 bases). The CDR3 is made up of 15 amino acids. The V gene's germline CDR1 is MNHNS and CDR2 SASEGT. The V end lost 5 bases, the J end lost 4 bases, and 17 bases lay between the germline ends. CDR3 loop: CASSQVQGRSYGYTF. Written as DNA, the CDR3 is TGTGCCAGCAGTCAGGTACAGGGACGGAGCTATGGCTACACCTTC.

This clonotype was detected only a few times. J is TRBJ2-3 and V is TRBV12-3 or TRBV12-4; 8 bases match TRBD2. The junction had 14 bases not matched to a gene; V was cut back by 6 bases and J by 3 bases. CDR3 length equals 17 residues. CDR3 in amino acids: CASSLGDGGGRTDTQYF. CDR3 bases: TGTGCCAGCAGCCTCGGGGACGGGGGGGGCCGAACAGATACGCAGTATTTT.

This clonotype was observed a few times. V and J are TRBV29-1 and TRBJ2-5; D assignment may be TRBD1 or TRBD2 (5 bases each). From germline, CDR1 is SQVTM and CDR2 ANQGSEA. Trimming removed 3 bases from V and 4 bases from J, with 18 bases in between. The CDR3 sequence is 15 residues long. The CDR3 region is CSVDSSGAQLETQYF. The CDR3, as DNA: TGCAGCGTTGATTCCTCCGGGGCGCAGCTAGAGACCCAGTACTTC.

In this sample, this clonotype turned up many times. This chain connects TRBV5-1 to TRBJ2-7; TRBD1 matches at 11 bases. Losses at the gene ends were 4 bases for V and 2 bases for J; bases not matched to a gene: 8. CDR1 SGHRS and CDR2 YFSETQ come from the germline V gene. This CDR3 has 16 residues. CDR3 bases: TGCGCCAGCAGCGCGGACAGGGGGCTAAGTACCTACGAGCAGTACTTC. Protein: CASSADRGLSTYEQYF.

Points on this clonotype: The germline gene is not matched at one end of the junction; a read error may be the cause. V usage is TRBV7-6 and J usage is TRBJ2-7; no reliable D call. Looked up from germline, CDR1 is SGHVS and CDR2 is FNYEAQ. The CDR3 covers 13 residues. The CDR3 sequence: CASGFSGVYEQYF. The CDR3 DNA is TGTGCCAGCGGCTTTTCGGGTGTCTACGAGCAGTACTTC.